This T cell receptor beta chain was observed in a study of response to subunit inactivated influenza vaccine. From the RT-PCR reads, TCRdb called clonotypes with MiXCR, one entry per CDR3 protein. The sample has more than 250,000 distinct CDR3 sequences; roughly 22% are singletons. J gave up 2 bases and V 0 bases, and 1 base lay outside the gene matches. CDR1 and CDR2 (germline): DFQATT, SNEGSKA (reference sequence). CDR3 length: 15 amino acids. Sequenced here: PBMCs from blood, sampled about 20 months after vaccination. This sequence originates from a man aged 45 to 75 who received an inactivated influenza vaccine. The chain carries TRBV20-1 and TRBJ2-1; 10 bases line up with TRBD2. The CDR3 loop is CSARESGGAYNEQFF. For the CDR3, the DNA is TGCAGTGCTAGAGAGAGCGGGGGGGCCTACAATGAGCAGTTCTTC.